This passage covers 3 T cell receptor beta chains from one sample sequenced in a study of radiotherapy plus CTLA-4 blockade in lung cancer. The protocol was immunoSEQ multiplex PCR, while the TCRdb copy is restricted to in-frame clones and leaves out a portion. This sample has about 49,000 clones, with roughly three quarters found just once. The material sequenced was peripheral blood, taken from a patient treated with radiotherapy plus ipilimumab. The receptor set was obtained from a human donor with non-small cell lung cancer who had stable disease on radiotherapy plus ipilimumab.

This sequence joins TRBV27 and TRBJ1-6; D remains ambiguous. The CDR3 totals 14 residues. Germline lookup yields CDR1 MNHEY and CDR2 SMNVEV (reference sequence). V lost 7 bases and J 7 bases, leaving 14 bases between the germline ends. CDR3 sequence: CASTRGESNSPLHF. CDR3 nucleotides: TGTGCCAGCACCCGGGGTGAGAGCAATTCACCCCTCCACTTT.

The chain uses TRBV5-1 and TRBJ2-1; 12 bases are a match to TRBD2. J was trimmed by 7 bases and V by 5 bases; bases with no gene match: 4. CDR1 and CDR2 from the germline V gene are SGHRS and YFSETQ. This CDR3 spans 14 amino acids. In DNA, the CDR3 is TGCGCCAGCAGTTTCGGACTAGCGGGAAATGAGCAGTTCTTC. Its translation is CASSFGLAGNEQFF.

The V and J genes are TRBV7-9 and TRBJ1-6; D uncertain. This CDR3 contains 13 residues. CDR1 and CDR2 (germline): SEHNR, FQNEAQ (reference sequence). Deletions cut 1 base from V and 10 bases from J, with 8 bases between. Here the CDR3 reads CASSLGGLSPLHF. As DNA, the CDR3 is TGTGCCAGCAGCTTAGGGGGTTTATCACCCCTCCACTTT.